This T cell receptor beta chain was retrieved from a study of technical replicates of blood from four donors listed by TCRdb under 2017. On this clone itself: Its cognate antigen has yet to be identified. No base-level quality is on record; no much larger clone is a single base apart.

The method was the immunoSEQ multiplex PCR assay. The table was pulled from immuneACCESS by TCRdb, which kept in-frame rearrangements only. Such tables lose some clones; where checked, under half of the loss comes from unresolved V genes, and the rest has no known cause. This sample comprises around 67,000 clones, roughly 96% of them detected only once. 0.24% of the sample comes from the top ten. This TCR came from a human donor in good health. The sample was T cells isolated from PBMCs.

The CDR3 in this case is CASSQGTGIYEQYF. The nucleotides are TGCGCCAGCTCACAAGGGACAGGGATCTACGAGCAGTACTTC. The chain couples TRBV10-1 to TRBJ2-7, with 9 bases in between that match TRBD1. Ends trimmed: V by 8 bases, J by 3 bases; bases unmatched to a gene: 8. From the cysteine up to the phenylalanine, the CDR3 has a length of 14 residues. The read is trimmed to its CDR3 DNA, 42 bases read in frame from base 1. As encoded in the germline V gene (reference sequence), CDR1 is WNHNN while CDR2 is SYGVQD.